This is a list of T cell receptor beta chains from one sample in a study of blood T cells in healthy people across ages. TCRdb re-called the 5' RACE reads through MiXCR, storing one row per CDR3 protein. The data contain roughly 1.5 million distinct CDR3 sequences, approximately 42% of them seen just once; the ten biggest clones take up around 4%. Specimen: blood. These receptors all stem from a woman younger than 30 in good health. Each CDR3 is given with its conserved first and last residue. The size field is filled for only some rows; it gives once, few, many or a size class.

J | V | size | CDR3
TRBJ1-2 | TRBV27 | . | CASYRAGYGYTF
TRBJ2-1 | TRBV6-2/TRBV6-3 | . | CASTSRDNYNEQFF
TRBJ2-3 | TRBV6-5 | . | CASSSQGLRTDTQYF
TRBJ2-5 | TRBV27 | . | CATSSLPIETQYF
TRBJ2-3 | TRBV20-1 | few | CSARGEAGLQYF
TRBJ2-3 | TRBV5-1 | few | CASSSPDIDRTDTQYF
TRBJ1-1 | TRBV5-1 | . | CASSTAPSTEAFF
TRBJ2-6 | TRBV7-2 | few | CASSLGSGSGANVLTF
TRBJ2-7 | TRBV7-9 | . | CASSRDSYKQYF
TRBJ2-1 | TRBV20-1 | many | CSARALSSYNEQFF
TRBJ2-3 | TRBV20-1 | . | CSAGPGLAGERIHTDTQYF